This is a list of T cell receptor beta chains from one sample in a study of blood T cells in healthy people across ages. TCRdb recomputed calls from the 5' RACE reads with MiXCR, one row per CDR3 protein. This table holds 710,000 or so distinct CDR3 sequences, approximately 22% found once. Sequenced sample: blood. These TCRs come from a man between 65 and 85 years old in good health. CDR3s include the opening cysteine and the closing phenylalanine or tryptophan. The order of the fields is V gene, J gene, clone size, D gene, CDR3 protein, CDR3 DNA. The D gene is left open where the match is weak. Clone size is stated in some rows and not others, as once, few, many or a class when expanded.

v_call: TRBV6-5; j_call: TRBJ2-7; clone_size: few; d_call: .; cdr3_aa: CASSYSNVGEGEQYF; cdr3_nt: TGTGCCAGCAGTTACTCGAACGTGGGCGAGGGGGAGCAGTACTTC
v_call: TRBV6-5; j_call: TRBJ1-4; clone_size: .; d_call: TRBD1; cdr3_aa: CASSYFEPGQTRAKLFF; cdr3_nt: TGTGCCAGCAGTTACTTCGAACCGGGACAGACGAGGGCAAAACTGTTTTTT
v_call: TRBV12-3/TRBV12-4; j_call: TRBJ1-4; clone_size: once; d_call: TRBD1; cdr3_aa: CASSFRQGNDEKLFF; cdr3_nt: TGTGCCAGCAGTTTTAGACAGGGGAATGATGAAAAACTGTTTTTT
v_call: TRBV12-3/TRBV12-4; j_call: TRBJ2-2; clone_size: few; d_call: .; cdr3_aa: CASRPLPTGELFF; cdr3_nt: TGTGCCAGCAGACCCCTTCCCACCGGGGAGCTGTTTTTT
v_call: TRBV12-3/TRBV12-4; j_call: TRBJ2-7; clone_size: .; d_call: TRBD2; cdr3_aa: CASSFNPTSGEQYF; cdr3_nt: TGTGCCAGCAGTTTTAACCCGACTAGCGGGGAGCAGTACTTC
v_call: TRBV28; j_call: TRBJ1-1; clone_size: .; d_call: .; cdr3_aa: CASNPLDRMNTEAFF; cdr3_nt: TGTGCCAGCAACCCCCTGGACAGAATGAACACTGAAGCTTTCTTT
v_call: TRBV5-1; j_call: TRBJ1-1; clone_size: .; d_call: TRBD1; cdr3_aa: CASSFGDRGTEAFF; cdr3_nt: TGCGCCAGCAGCTTCGGGGACAGGGGCACTGAAGCTTTCTTT
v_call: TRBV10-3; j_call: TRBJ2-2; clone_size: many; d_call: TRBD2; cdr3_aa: CAISEFSGSSGELFF; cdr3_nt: TGTGCCATCAGTGAATTTAGCGGGAGTAGCGGGGAGCTGTTTTTT
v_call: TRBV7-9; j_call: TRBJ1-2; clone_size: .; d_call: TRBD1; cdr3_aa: CASSLAGQLNYGYTF; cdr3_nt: TGTGCCAGCAGCTTAGCGGGACAGCTTAACTATGGCTACACCTTC
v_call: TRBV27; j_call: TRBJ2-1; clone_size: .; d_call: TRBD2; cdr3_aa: CATRVGSGGVTNEQFF; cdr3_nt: TGTGCCACCCGGGTCGGTAGCGGGGGGGTTACGAATGAGCAGTTCTTC
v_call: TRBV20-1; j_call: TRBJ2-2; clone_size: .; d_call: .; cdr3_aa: CSAPRTVSGELFF; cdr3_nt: TGCAGTGCTCCTCGGACTGTTTCCGGGGAGCTGTTTTTT
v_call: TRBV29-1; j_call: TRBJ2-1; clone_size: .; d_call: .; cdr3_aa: CSMTLAVTSYNEQFF; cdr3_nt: TGCAGCATGACCTTAGCGGTTACCTCCTACAATGAGCAGTTCTTC
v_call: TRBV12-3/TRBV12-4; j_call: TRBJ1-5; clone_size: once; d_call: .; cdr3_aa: CASSLSSQPNQPQHF; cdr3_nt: TGTGCCAGCAGTTTAAGTAGTCAACCCAATCAGCCCCAGCATTTT
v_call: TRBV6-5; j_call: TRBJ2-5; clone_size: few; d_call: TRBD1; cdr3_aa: CASRRTGGGQETQYF; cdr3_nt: TGTGCCAGCAGACGGACAGGGGGAGGTCAAGAGACCCAGTACTTC
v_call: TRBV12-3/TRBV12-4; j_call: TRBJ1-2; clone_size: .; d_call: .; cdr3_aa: CASSLSGQRYGYTF; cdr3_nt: TGTGCCAGCAGTTTATCGGGGCAACGCTATGGCTACACCTTC
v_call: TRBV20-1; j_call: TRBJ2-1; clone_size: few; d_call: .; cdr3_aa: CSATRDLGAHEQFF; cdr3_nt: TGCAGTGCTACCCGGGACCTCGGGGCGCATGAGCAGTTCTTC
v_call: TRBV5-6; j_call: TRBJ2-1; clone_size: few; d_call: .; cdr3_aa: CASSSGTPNRIHEQFF; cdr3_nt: TGTGCCAGCAGCTCCGGGACACCCAACCGTATCCATGAGCAGTTCTTC
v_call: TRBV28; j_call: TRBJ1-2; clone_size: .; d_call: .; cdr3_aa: CASSPLAGEKGHGYTF; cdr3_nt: TGTGCCAGCAGCCCCCTTGCGGGTGAAAAGGGTCATGGCTACACCTTC
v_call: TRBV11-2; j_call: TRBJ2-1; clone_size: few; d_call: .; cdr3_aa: CASSLGGSGRIGNEQFF; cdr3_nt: TGTGCCAGCAGCTTAGGGGGTAGCGGTCGGATTGGCAATGAGCAGTTCTTC
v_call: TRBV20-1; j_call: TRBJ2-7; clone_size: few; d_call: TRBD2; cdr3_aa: CSARFEGGGSYEQYF; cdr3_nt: TGCAGTGCCCGATTCGAAGGCGGGGGCTCCTACGAGCAGTACTTC
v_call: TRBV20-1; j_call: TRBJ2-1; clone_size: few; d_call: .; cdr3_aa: CSARDSWTNDEQFF; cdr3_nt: TGCAGTGCTAGAGATTCTTGGACAAACGATGAGCAGTTCTTC
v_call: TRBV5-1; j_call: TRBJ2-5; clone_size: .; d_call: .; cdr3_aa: CASSLTPGAETQYF; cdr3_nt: TGCGCCAGCAGCTTGACACCAGGGGCAGAGACCCAGTACTTC
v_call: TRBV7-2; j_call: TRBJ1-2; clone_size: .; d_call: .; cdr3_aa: CASSRGTLLRANYGYTF; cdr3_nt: TGTGCCAGCAGCAGAGGGACATTGCTCCGGGCTAACTATGGCTACACCTTC